Each of the 28 T cell receptor beta chains below was sequenced from the same sample in a study of T cells after posttransplantation cyclophosphamide. The naive gate required viable CD3+CD4+ or CD3+CD8+ cells with CCR7+CD45RA+CD45RO-CD95-CD27+CD28+ phenotype. TCRdb's table, derived via immunoSEQ multiplex PCR, lists solely in-frame clones and lacks some. The sample lists roughly 30,000 clones, more than 85% occurring once. The specimen was naive CD4+ T cells sorted from blood. Every receptor here comes from a man aged 25-40 years in good health and a related stem cell transplant donor.

The V and J genes are TRBV20-1 and TRBJ2-1, with no clear D. The CDR3 loop spans 11 amino acids. Trimming removed 3 bases at V and 5 bases at J, with 5 bases between. CDR1 is DFQATT and CDR2 is SNEGSKA in the germline V gene (reference sequence). The CDR3 loop reads CSASQNNEQFF. The CDR3 nucleotides are TGCAGTGCTAGTCAGAACAATGAGCAGTTCTTC.

This rearrangement joins TRBV7-9 to TRBJ1-1, with TRBD1 as a possible D gene (5 bases). The CDR3 has 15 residues. CDR1 and CDR2 (germline): SEHNR, FQNEAQ (reference sequence). Trimming removed 4 bases from V and 1 base from J, with 13 bases in between. CDR3 residues: CASSYPLRGNTEAFF. The CDR3 coding sequence is TGTGCCAGCAGCTACCCCCTAAGGGGGAACACTGAAGCTTTCTTT.

This chain links TRBV5-4 with TRBJ2-7; D gene uncertain. CDR1 and CDR2 (germline): SGHNT, YYREEE (reference sequence). The ends were cut back, 4 bases at V and 0 bases at J, with 11 bases in the middle. The CDR3 loop spans 14 amino acids. The CDR3: CASSDLGSSYEQYF. CDR3 nucleotide sequence: TGTGCCAGCAGCGATCTGGGCAGCTCCTACGAGCAGTACTTC. Supplemented by reference TRBV5-4 and TRBJ2-7, the full variable domain reads ETGVTQSPTHLIKTRGQQVTLRCSSQSGHNTVSWYQQALGQGPQFIFQYYREEENGRGNFPPRFSGLQFPNYSSELNVNALELDDSALYLCASSDLGSSYEQYFGPGTRLTVT.

The V call is TRBV19, the J call TRBJ2-3; 11 bases align to TRBD1. Germline CDR1 is LNHDA and CDR2 is SQIVND (reference sequence). V lost 1 base to trimming and J lost 6 bases; unmatched junction nucleotides: 9. The CDR3 has 17 amino acids. CDR3: CASSIARDRGFTDTQYF. CDR3 bases: TGTGCCAGTAGTATAGCCCGGGACAGGGGGTTTACGGATACGCAGTATTTT.

The J gene is TRBJ2-1, the V gene TRBV6-5, with TRBD2 matching over 9 bases. This CDR3 is 15 amino acids long. In germline, CDR1 is MNHEY, CDR2 SVGAGI. The ends lost 6 bases at V and 2 bases at J; junction bases unmatched: 5. CDR3 region: CASSLTSGTYNEQFF. DNA for the CDR3: TGTGCCAGCAGCCTGACTAGCGGAACCTACAATGAGCAGTTCTTC.

As DNA, the CDR3 is TGTGCCTCGGGGGGGAGCAATCAGCCCCAGCATTTT. Translating gives CASGGSNQPQHF. J is TRBJ1-5 and V is TRBV28; the D gene is possibly TRBD1 (5 bases). The CDR3 has 12 residues. The germline CDR1 and CDR2 sequences are MDHEN and SYDVKM. Trimming took off 11 bases at V and 1 base at J, with 9 bases between the two ends. The variable domain in full, completed from reference TRBV28 and TRBJ1-5, reads DVKVTQSSRYLVKRTGEKVFLECVQDMDHENMFWYRQDPGLGLRLIYFSYDVKMKEKGDIPEGYSVSREKKERFSLILESASTNQTSMYLCASGGSNQPQHFGDGTRLSIL.

This clone was seen once. The chain is built from TRBV7-3 and TRBJ2-1; 9 bases agree with TRBD2. CDR3 length: 18 amino acids. CDR1 is SGHTA, CDR2 FQGTGA, per germline. J was trimmed by 1 base and V by 3 bases; bases with no gene match: 10. CDR3 sequence reads: CASSFATSGPGSYNEQFF. The CDR3 DNA follows: TGTGCCAGCAGCTTCGCGACTAGCGGCCCAGGGTCCTACAATGAGCAGTTCTTC.

V is TRBV9 and J is TRBJ2-3; D gene unclear. The V end was cut by 3 bases, the J end by 3 bases, with 11 bases between. The germline gives CDR1 SGDLS, CDR2 YYNGEE. This CDR3 comprises 14 residues. CDR3: CASSAGTRTDTQYF. The CDR3 nucleotides are TGTGCCAGCAGCGCCGGTACCAGGACAGATACGCAGTATTTT. The full variable domain, in which reference TRBV9 and TRBJ2-3 provide the parts outside the CDR3, is DSGVTQTPKHLITATGQRVTLRCSPRSGDLSVYWYQQSLDQGLQFLIQYYNGEERAKGNILERFSAQQFPDLHSELNLSSLELGDSALYFCASSAGTRTDTQYFGPGTRLTVL.

This clone was observed a single time. The chain carries TRBV5-4 and TRBJ2-2, with 7 bases matching TRBD1. Germline lookup yields CDR1 SGHNT and CDR2 YYREEE (reference sequence). V shed 5 bases, J shed 6 bases, and the junction held 7 bases outside the gene matches. This CDR3 is 14 amino acids long. The CDR3 loop is CASRRQGDPGELFF. CDR3 nucleotides: TGTGCCAGCAGACGACAGGGAGATCCCGGGGAGCTGTTTTTT.

The rearrangement joins TRBV6-5 to TRBJ2-7; 12 bases fit TRBD1. The CDR3 consists of 14 residues. The J segment lost 5 bases and the V segment lost 6 bases, leaving 5 bases of the junction unmatched. Germline values: CDR1 MNHEY, CDR2 SVGAGI. The CDR3 protein is CASRAGTGGNEQYF. As DNA, the CDR3 is TGTGCCAGCAGGGCCGGGACAGGGGGCAACGAGCAGTACTTC.

This chain uses TRBV18 with TRBJ1-5, with 9 bases that match TRBD1. Trimming removed 3 bases from V and 4 bases from J; junction bases left unmatched: 1. The CDR3 runs to 14 residues. Per germline, CDR1 KGHSH and CDR2 LQKENI. The CDR3 DNA follows: TGTGCCAGCTCACCCGGGACAGGGAATCAGCCCCAGCATTTT. It translates to CASSPGTGNQPQHF.

The rearrangement links TRBV11-3 to TRBJ2-3, with 14 bases aligning to TRBD2. Germline V gives CDR1 SGHNT, CDR2 YENEEA. Losses at the gene ends were 5 bases for V and 3 bases for J; bases not matched to a gene: 4. The CDR3 sequence is 16 residues long. The CDR3 region has the DNA TGTGCCAGCAGCACAAGGACTAGCGGGGGGACAGATACGCAGTATTTT. As protein: CASSTRTSGGTDTQYF.

This chain uses TRBV20-1 with TRBJ1-5, with a possible D match to TRBD1 (5 bases). Germline CDR1 and CDR2: DFQATT and SNEGSKA (reference sequence). The CDR3 is made up of 11 amino acids. The V end was cut by 6 bases, the J end by 11 bases, with 14 bases between. CDR3 protein: CSALFLGAQHF. The CDR3 DNA reads TGCAGTGCCTTATTCTTAGGGGCCCAGCATTTT.

The chain carries TRBV10-3 and TRBJ1-1, with TRBD1 identical over 7 bases. This CDR3 region has 15 residues. The trim removed 0 bases at V and 0 bases at J, leaving 1 base unmatched. Germline loops: CDR1 ENHRY, CDR2 SYGVKD. The CDR3: CAISESQGMNTEAFF. CDR3 nucleotides: TGTGCCATCAGTGAGTCACAGGGGATGAACACTGAAGCTTTCTTT.

The CDR3, as DNA: TGCGCCAGCAGCTTGGTTACGGGGGGCCTTACTGAAGCTTTCTTT. Translated: CASSLVTGGLTEAFF. The chain links TRBV5-1 to TRBJ1-1; TRBD1 might be the D (6 bases). The CDR3 is 15 residues long. Germline values: CDR1 SGHRS, CDR2 YFSETQ. V lost 0 bases and J 5 bases, leaving 14 bases between the germline ends. Full variable domain (remainder filled in from reference TRBV5-1 and TRBJ1-1): KAGVTQTPRYLIKTRGQQVTLSCSPISGHRSVSWYQQTPGQGLQFLFEYFSETQRNKGNFPGRFSGRQFSNSRSEMNVSTLELGDSALYLCASSLVTGGLTEAFFGQGTRLTVV.

The chain recombines TRBV21-1 with TRBJ2-7; TRBD1 is taken as the D call from the table, unchecked against the DNA. TRBV21-1 is described as a pseudogene. The CDR3 sequence is 16 residues long. CDR3 coding DNA: TGTGCCAGCAGCAAACTCTCGAGACAGGGGTTCTTCGAGCAGTACTTC. Its protein product is CASSKLSRQGFFEQYF.

This chain uses TRBV5-4 with TRBJ2-3; TRBD1 might be the D (5 bases). Trimming cost V 5 bases and J 4 bases, with 11 bases left between them. The CDR3 is 13 residues long. Germline CDR1 is SGHNT and CDR2 is YYREEE (reference sequence). In nucleotides, the CDR3 is TGTGCCAGCAGTTCCCTACAGGCAGATACGCAGTATTTT. Encoded protein: CASSSLQADTQYF.

The V and J genes are TRBV19 and TRBJ2-1, with 7 nucleotides matching TRBD2. The CDR3 has 14 amino acids. V shed 3 bases and J 11 bases; nucleotides not matched to a gene: 10. Germline CDR1 is LNHDA and CDR2 is SQIVND (reference sequence). CDR3 residues: CASSISGYSDQQFF. The CDR3 DNA is TGTGCCAGTAGTATTAGCGGGTACTCAGATCAGCAGTTCTTC. Using reference TRBV19 and TRBJ2-1 for the parts outside the CDR3, the full variable domain is DGGITQSPKYLFRKEGQNVTLSCEQNLNHDAMYWYRQDPGQGLRLIYYSQIVNDFQKGDIAEGYSVSREKKESFPLTVTSAQKNPTAFYLCASSISGYSDQQFFGPGTRLTVL.

The chain couples TRBV19 to TRBJ2-1; 10 bases fit TRBD2. The CDR3 extends over 18 amino acids. In germline, CDR1 is LNHDA, CDR2 SQIVND (reference sequence). V lost 1 base to trimming and J lost 6 bases; unmatched junction nucleotides: 12. Here the CDR3 DNA reads TGTGCCAGTAGTATAGCCCAGCGGGGGGGCTATCATTCCAATGAGCAGTTCTTC. Protein: CASSIAQRGGYHSNEQFF.

This chain connects TRBV5-1 to TRBJ2-7; 7 nucleotides align to TRBD1. V lost 0 bases, J lost 4 bases, and 4 bases stayed unmatched. This CDR3 region has 14 residues. The germline gives CDR1 SGHRS, CDR2 YFSETQ. CDR3 region: CASSLEGQLYEQYF. As DNA, the CDR3 is TGCGCCAGCAGCTTGGAGGGACAGTTATACGAGCAGTACTTC. Complete variable domain (other parts from reference TRBV5-1 and TRBJ2-7): KAGVTQTPRYLIKTRGQQVTLSCSPISGHRSVSWYQQTPGQGLQFLFEYFSETQRNKGNFPGRFSGRQFSNSRSEMNVSTLELGDSALYLCASSLEGQLYEQYFGPGTRLTVT.

This chain connects TRBV18 to TRBJ1-6; weak D call: TRBD1 (6 bases). V shed 3 bases and J shed 7 bases, with 13 bases lying between them. The CDR3 contains 15 residues. The germline gives CDR1 KGHSH, CDR2 LQKENI. CDR3 sequence reads: CASSPSGHQNSPLHF. In nucleotides, the CDR3 is TGTGCCAGCTCACCCTCGGGACACCAGAATTCACCCCTCCACTTT. The full variable domain, in which reference TRBV18 and TRBJ1-6 provide the parts outside the CDR3, is NAGVMQNPRHLVRRRGQEARLRCSPMKGHSHVYWYRQLPEEGLKFMVYLQKENIIDESGMPKERFSAEFPKEGPSILRIQQVVRGDSAAYFCASSPSGHQNSPLHFGNGTRLTVT.

V gene TRBV5-3 combines with J gene TRBJ2-1; 14 positions match TRBD2. TRBV5-3 is known as an ORF, though its function is uncertain. Trimming cost V 4 bases and J 4 bases; bases outside gene matches: 10. This CDR3 has 18 residues. In DNA form, the CDR3 reads TGTGCCAGAAGCGCCGGGACTAGCGGGGGAATGTGGTACAATGAGCAGTTCTTC. It translates to CARSAGTSGGMWYNEQFF.

In its sample, this clone was seen a few times. The chain couples TRBV2 to TRBJ2-2; TRBD1 is a possible D gene (6 bases). V was trimmed by 0 bases and J by 6 bases, leaving 8 bases between them. CDR1 SNHLY and CDR2 FYNNEI come from the germline V gene. The CDR3 has 14 residues. The CDR3 is CASSEAGAAGELFF. In DNA, the CDR3 is TGTGCCAGCAGTGAAGCGGGGGCTGCCGGGGAGCTGTTTTTT.

This chain connects TRBV28 to TRBJ2-1; the D is unclear. In germline, CDR1 is MDHEN, CDR2 SYDVKM. CDR3 length: 12 amino acids. V lost 6 bases and J 5 bases, leaving 8 bases between the germline ends. CDR3 DNA sequence: TGTGCCAGCAGCCTACTGAACAATGAGCAGTTCTTC. Its protein product is CASSLLNNEQFF.

The V call is TRBV18, the J call TRBJ1-2; D is possibly TRBD1 (6 bases). Trimming pared 1 base from V and 0 bases from J, leaving 18 bases between. CDR3 length: 18 residues. Germline values: CDR1 KGHSH, CDR2 LQKENI. The DNA for the CDR3 is TGTGCCAGCTCACCACTTTTCCGGCCAGGGGAAGCTAACTATGGCTACACCTTC. It codes for CASSPLFRPGEANYGYTF.

The genes are TRBV28 and TRBJ2-7; maybe TRBD2 (5 bases). The CDR3 spans 15 residues. Germline V gives CDR1 MDHEN, CDR2 SYDVKM. V was cut by 3 bases and J by 0 bases, with 12 bases left in between. The CDR3 DNA follows: TGTGCCAGCAGTTTTCCACTAGGGCCCTCCTACGAGCAGTACTTC. This codes for CASSFPLGPSYEQYF.

The chain couples TRBV15 to TRBJ2-1, with TRBD2 matching over 16 bases. The germline CDR1 and CDR2 sequences are LNHNV and YYDKDF (reference sequence). This CDR3 region has 18 residues. Trimming at V came to 4 bases and at J to 5 bases, leaving 8 bases not matched to a gene. The CDR3 region is CATSNLLGLAGGHNEQFF. CDR3 coding DNA: TGTGCCACCAGCAACCTCTTGGGACTAGCGGGGGGGCACAATGAGCAGTTCTTC.

The genes are TRBV6-5 and TRBJ2-5; possible D gene TRBD2, 6 bases. The CDR3 spans 15 residues. The V gene's germline CDR1 is MNHEY and CDR2 SVGAGI. With 4 bases removed from V and 5 bases from J, the gap between germline ends came to 17 bases. CDR3 protein: CASSWNTGTQETQYF. The CDR3 DNA follows: TGTGCCAGCAGTTGGAATACCGGGACTCAGGAGACCCAGTACTTC.